These 11 T cell receptor beta chains were all obtained from the same sample, sequenced in a study of identifying expanded T cells in peripheral blood. The repertoire was sequenced with immunoSEQ multiplex PCR; TCRdb's copy has only in-frame clones and lacks some. This sample carries 100,000 to 150,000 clones, roughly 84% of them seen once, and the ten largest clones take 3.3%. The specimen sequenced was blood. The source of these receptors is a person between 18 and 75 years old in good health.

The count of this clone is one. The chain uses TRBV5-1 and TRBJ1-1; the match to TRBD1 covers 8 bases. From germline, CDR1 is SGHRS and CDR2 YFSETQ. The CDR3 is 14 amino acids. V shed 4 bases, J shed 3 bases, and the junction held 5 bases outside the gene matches. The CDR3 coding sequence is TGCGCCAGCAGCCCTGTGACAGGGGACACTGAAGCTTTCTTT. Protein: CASSPVTGDTEAFF.

This chain uses TRBV4-1 with TRBJ2-2; D not certain. Germline CDR1 is MGHRA and CDR2 is YSYEKL. This CDR3 is 15 amino acids long. The V gene lost 1 base and the J gene lost 6 bases, with 12 bases spanning the gap. The CDR3 is CASSQVINTPGELFF. CDR3 nucleotide sequence: TGCGCCAGCAGCCAAGTAATAAACACCCCCGGGGAGCTGTTTTTT.

The chain combines TRBV11-2 with TRBJ2-3; a weak D match, TRBD1 (5 bases). The V end was cut by 5 bases, the J end by 0 bases, with 15 bases between. The CDR3 has 16 residues. The germline CDR1 and CDR2 sequences are SGHAT and FQNNGV. In DNA, the CDR3 is TGTGCCAGCAGCCCCTCCAGGGTGTTTAGCACAGATACGCAGTATTTT. Translation gives CASSPSRVFSTDTQYF.

The chain employs TRBV15 and TRBJ2-5; the D gene is possibly TRBD2 (5 bases). This CDR3 region has 16 residues. Germline V gene sequence: CDR1 LNHNV, CDR2 YYDKDF (reference sequence). Deletions cut 3 bases from V and 0 bases from J, with 14 bases between. The CDR3 DNA reads as TGTGCCACCAGCAGGGGGAGTTCTTGGTACCAAGAGACCCAGTACTTC. It codes for CATSRGSSWYQETQYF.

The chain employs TRBV29-1 and TRBJ1-1; 7 positions match TRBD1. Per the germline V gene, CDR1 is SQVTM and CDR2 is ANQGSEA. This CDR3 has 12 amino acids. The J segment lost 7 bases and the V segment lost 7 bases, leaving 9 bases of the junction unmatched. CDR3 loop: CSGNDRVHEAFF. CDR3 sequence (DNA): TGCAGCGGGAACGACAGGGTCCATGAAGCTTTCTTT.

In DNA, the CDR3 is TGTGCCAGCTCACCGGGGACCGGGACAGTATTTTCCGAGCAGTACTTC. Protein sequence: CASSPGTGTVFSEQYF. The genes are TRBV18 and TRBJ2-7; 7 bases line up with TRBD1. The germline V gene encodes CDR1 KGHSH and CDR2 LQKENI. The CDR3 runs 16 residues. The ends lost 3 bases at V and 6 bases at J; junction bases unmatched: 14.

V gene TRBV13 combines with J gene TRBJ2-5; D perhaps matches TRBD2 (6 bases). The germline V gene has CDR1 PRHDT and CDR2 FYEKMQ (reference sequence). The CDR3 totals 15 residues. Between the trimmed V and J ends, which lost 3 bases and 7 bases, there was a span of 18 bases. For the CDR3, the DNA is TGTGCCAGCAGCTTCCTCCAGGGAGGTAGAGGGACCCAGTACTTC. This translates into CASSFLQGGRGTQYF.

The chain combines TRBV19 with TRBJ2-2; TRBD2 agrees at 14 bases. Germline V gene sequence: CDR1 LNHDA, CDR2 SQIVND (reference sequence). With 3 bases clipped from V and 7 bases from J, the junction kept 10 bases outside the gene matches. The CDR3 spans 18 residues. The CDR3 here is CASSMLRTSGGQNGELFF. The CDR3 DNA sequence: TGTGCCAGTAGTATGCTCCGGACTAGCGGGGGGCAGAACGGGGAGCTGTTTTTT.

This chain joins TRBV6-5 and TRBJ1-3, with D possibly TRBD1 on 5 matching bases. Germline-derived CDR1 and CDR2 are MNHEY and SVGAGI. Trimming left V 2 bases short and J 2 bases short, with 7 bases between. This CDR3 is 14 amino acids long. CDR3 loop: CASSYGGTGNTIYF. The DNA of the CDR3 is TGTGCCAGCAGTTACGGGGGGACTGGAAACACCATATATTTT.

The rearrangement links TRBV19 to TRBJ2-2; D is undetermined. CDR3 size: 13 residues. CDR1 and CDR2 (germline): LNHDA, SQIVND (reference sequence). V was pared by 5 bases and J by 3 bases, with 7 bases between. The CDR3 sequence: CASSYGYTGELFF. DNA of the CDR3: TGTGCCAGTAGTTATGGGTACACCGGGGAGCTGTTTTTT.

This clone showed up just a few times. The chain couples TRBV27 to TRBJ1-2, with no clear D. Between the trimmed V and J ends, which lost 10 bases and 4 bases, there was a span of 13 bases. The CDR3 spans 12 residues. Germline V CDR1 and CDR2: MNHEY, SMNVEV (reference sequence). The CDR3 region has the DNA TGTGCCACAGGATCCTCGGGCTATGGCTACACCTTC. Translating it yields CATGSSGYGYTF.